These 24 T cell receptor beta chains share one sample of origin, sequenced in a study of technical replicates of blood from several donors. TCRdb's copy holds only in-frame clones and misses some; the assay was immunoSEQ multiplex PCR. The table records tens of thousands of clones, roughly 92% of them present only once. Source material: T cells isolated from PBMCs. The receptors originated from a human donor in good health.

The chain carries TRBV9 and TRBJ1-2, with D maybe TRBD1 (6 bases). The V end was cut by 4 bases, the J end by 8 bases, with 12 bases between. The CDR3 length is 12 residues. From germline, CDR1 is SGDLS and CDR2 YYNGEE. The CDR3 coding sequence is TGTGCCAGCAGCACTTACAGGGTCGGCTACACCTTC. Its protein is CASSTYRVGYTF.

V and J are TRBV28 and TRBJ1-5, with 8 bases lining up with TRBD1. The germline V gene encodes CDR1 MDHEN and CDR2 SYDVKM. V was pared by 3 bases and J by 2 bases, with 0 bases of the junction left unmatched. The CDR3 has 14 residues. DNA for the CDR3: TGTGCCAGCAGTTTGACAGGGGGCAATCAGCCCCAGCATTTT. This sequence encodes CASSLTGGNQPQHF.

J is TRBJ2-5 and V is TRBV6-5; 8 bases are a match to TRBD2. Unmatched junction bases numbered 10, after V lost 4 bases and J lost 3 bases. Per germline, CDR1 MNHEY and CDR2 SVGAGI. This CDR3 spans 16 amino acids. CDR3 sequence reads: CASSSPMGAGEETQYF. The DNA of the CDR3 is TGTGCCAGCAGTTCCCCCATGGGAGCGGGAGAAGAGACCCAGTACTTC.

The rearrangement joins TRBV11-3 to TRBJ2-5; 9 bases align to TRBD1. This CDR3 contains 15 residues. After removal of 5 bases from V and 5 bases from J, the junction contained 9 bases not matched to a gene. CDR1 is SGHNT and CDR2 is YENEEA in the germline V gene. The DNA of the CDR3 is TGTGCCAGCAGCGCTTGGACAGGGGAGGAGGAGACCCAGTACTTC. Translation: CASSAWTGEEETQYF.

This clone was seen a single time. This chain's CDR3 is CASTNARRALLGQQYF. The CDR3 bases are TGTGCCAGCACCAATGCCCGGAGGGCCTTGCTTGGGCAGCAGTACTTC. This chain connects TRBV27 to TRBJ2-7; perhaps TRBD2 as D (6 bases). The ends were cut back, 7 bases at V and 8 bases at J, with 27 bases in the middle. The germline gives CDR1 MNHEY, CDR2 SMNVEV (reference sequence). The CDR3 is 16 residues long.

The rearrangement joins TRBV7-2 to TRBJ2-7, with D hard to call. This CDR3 has 12 amino acids. Deletions cut 1 base from V and 6 bases from J, with 7 bases between. The germline V gene has CDR1 SGHTA and CDR2 FQGNSA. The CDR3 reads CASSLDNSEQYF. The CDR3 DNA follows: TGTGCCAGCAGCTTAGACAATTCCGAGCAGTACTTC.

The rearrangement uses TRBV5-8 and TRBJ2-7, with 12 positions matching TRBD1. This CDR3 has 17 amino acids. Trimming removed 0 bases from V and 5 bases from J; junction bases left unmatched: 9. Germline V gene sequence: CDR1 SGHTS, CDR2 YDEGEE. CDR3 loop: CASSLVWGTGGLDEQYF. In DNA form, the CDR3 reads TGTGCCAGCAGCTTGGTTTGGGGGACAGGGGGCCTCGACGAGCAGTACTTC.

V usage is TRBV6-1 and J usage is TRBJ2-7, with TRBD2 identical over 10 bases. The J segment lost 7 bases and the V segment lost 2 bases, leaving 5 bases of the junction unmatched. The CDR3 is made up of 14 amino acids. Germline CDR1 reads MNHNS; CDR2 reads SASEGT. The CDR3 here is CASSELAGESEQYF. Here the CDR3 DNA reads TGTGCCAGCAGTGAACTAGCGGGAGAAAGTGAGCAGTACTTC.

This clone showed up just once. The J gene is TRBJ2-7, the V gene TRBV4-3; 9 bases map to TRBD2. Germline CDR1 is LGHNA and CDR2 is YSLEER. V was pared by 0 bases and J by 3 bases, with 6 bases of the junction left unmatched. This CDR3 contains 16 residues. The CDR3, as DNA: TGCGCCAGCAGCCAAGAAGCTAGCGGGACTATCTACGAGCAGTACTTC. This sequence encodes CASSQEASGTIYEQYF.

The J gene is TRBJ2-3, the V gene TRBV6-1; D is ambiguous. The CDR3 sequence is 14 residues long. The V end was cut by 4 bases, the J end by 4 bases, with 12 bases between. Germline V lookup: CDR1 MNHNS, CDR2 SASEGT. This CDR3 reads CASSALYVADTQYF. CDR3 in DNA: TGTGCCAGCAGTGCCCTGTATGTCGCAGATACGCAGTATTTT.

The V gene is TRBV6-5, the J gene TRBJ1-2, with 7 nucleotides matching TRBD1. J lost 3 bases, V lost 0 bases, and 7 bases had no gene match. The CDR3 is 16 residues long. CDR1 and CDR2 (germline): MNHEY, SVGAGI. In DNA form, the CDR3 reads TGTGCCAGCAGTTACTCGATGGCAGGGGGGTACTATGGCTACACCTTC. It codes for CASSYSMAGGYYGYTF.

V usage is TRBV28 and J usage is TRBJ2-2; D unresolved. Looked up from germline, CDR1 is MDHEN and CDR2 is SYDVKM. The V end was cut by 2 bases, the J end by 6 bases, with 4 bases between. This CDR3 spans 12 amino acids. The CDR3 region is CASSLGPGELFF. CDR3 sequence (DNA): TGTGCCAGCAGTTTAGGCCCCGGGGAGCTGTTTTTT.

V gene TRBV15 combines with J gene TRBJ2-5, with D possibly TRBD1 on 6 matching bases. V gave up 3 bases and J gave up 5 bases, with 13 bases separating them. Germline V gene lookup returns CDR1 LNHNV and CDR2 YYDKDF (reference sequence). This CDR3 is built from 14 residues. For the CDR3, the DNA is TGTGCCACCAGCAGGGACAGTACTGTTGAGACCCAGTACTTC. It codes for CATSRDSTVETQYF.

The chain employs TRBV29-1 and TRBJ2-7, with TRBD1 as a possible D gene (6 bases). Deletions cut 2 bases from V and 7 bases from J, with 21 bases between. The CDR3 consists of 15 residues. Germline V lookup: CDR1 SQVTM, CDR2 ANQGSEA. The CDR3 spells CSVERGHGLVEEQYF. As DNA, the CDR3 is TGCAGCGTTGAAAGGGGACACGGATTAGTGGAGGAGCAGTACTTC.

Worth noting for this clone: The junction departs from the called germline gene at one end, perhaps through a read error. The V call is TRBV15, the J call TRBJ1-5; no clear D gene. Germline V gives CDR1 LNHNV, CDR2 YYDKDF (reference sequence). This CDR3 contains 15 residues. As DNA, the CDR3 is TGTGCCACCAGCAGAGATCTGGGGAGCAACCAGCCCCAGCATTTT. Amino acids: CATSRDLGSNQPQHF.

Only one count was recorded for this clone. V is TRBV4-1 and J is TRBJ2-1; 8 bases map to TRBD1. The CDR3 runs to 15 residues. CDR1 is MGHRA, CDR2 YSYEKL, per germline. V was clipped by 5 bases and J by 9 bases; unmatched bases: 12. The CDR3 loop reads CASSFPGTGFSEQFF. In DNA, the CDR3 is TGCGCCAGCAGCTTTCCCGGGACAGGCTTTAGTGAGCAGTTCTTC.

The chain carries TRBV29-1 and TRBJ1-1; possible D gene TRBD1, 5 bases. The V gene lost 5 bases and the J gene lost 1 base, with 8 bases spanning the gap. Germline loops: CDR1 SQVTM, CDR2 ANQGSEA. This CDR3 is 12 amino acids long. Here the CDR3 reads CSVLRGNTEAFF. DNA for the CDR3: TGCAGCGTTCTTAGGGGGAACACTGAAGCTTTCTTT.

This clone was observed once. The chain couples TRBV10-1 to TRBJ2-7; possible D gene TRBD2, 5 bases. V was clipped by 3 bases and J by 2 bases, with 8 bases between them. The CDR3 is 13 residues long. Germline-derived CDR1 and CDR2 are WNHNN and SYGVQD (reference sequence). As DNA, the CDR3 is TGCGCCAGCAGTGAAGCGGAAACCTACGAGCAGTACTTC. Amino acids: CASSEAETYEQYF.

The chain carries TRBV7-3 and TRBJ2-1; D remains unclear. V was shortened by 2 bases and J by 6 bases, with 8 bases between the two germline ends. In germline, CDR1 is SGHTA, CDR2 FQGTGA. CDR3 length: 13 residues. The CDR3 spells CASSLGAFNEQFF. CDR3 DNA sequence: TGTGCCAGCAGCTTAGGAGCGTTCAATGAGCAGTTCTTC. Looking up the rest from reference TRBV7-3 and TRBJ2-1 gives the full variable domain: GAGVSQTPSNKVTEKGKYVELRCDPISGHTALYWYRQSLGQGPEFLIYFQGTGAADDSGLPNDRFFAVRPEGSVSTLKIQRTERGDSAVYLCASSLGAFNEQFFGPGTRLTVL.

The chain carries TRBV7-2 and TRBJ2-1; a possible D gene is TRBD2 (5 bases). This CDR3 is 15 amino acids long. Germline-derived CDR1 and CDR2 are SGHTA and FQGNSA. Trimming stripped 5 bases from V and 8 bases from J, with 19 bases between. The CDR3 coding sequence is TGTGCCAGCAGCCTCGAGGACTCCCCCTTAGATGAGCAGTTCTTC. Amino acids: CASSLEDSPLDEQFF.

This sequence joins TRBV2 and TRBJ2-1; TRBD2 matches at 10 bases. CDR3 length: 15 residues. Germline CDR1 and CDR2: SNHLY and FYNNEI. J was trimmed by 9 bases and V by 3 bases; bases with no gene match: 8. The CDR3 sequence: CASSDFLAGDREQFF. In DNA form, the CDR3 reads TGTGCCAGCAGTGATTTCCTAGCGGGAGATCGTGAGCAGTTCTTC.

The chain has TRBV6-1 and TRBJ2-7; TRBD1 matches 8 bases. There are 18 residues in the CDR3. Trimming at V came to 2 bases and at J to 4 bases, leaving 16 bases not matched to a gene. Germline values: CDR1 MNHNS, CDR2 SASEGT. CDR3 in amino acids: CASSEFRTGFSRNYEQYF. CDR3 in DNA: TGTGCCAGCAGTGAATTCAGGACAGGGTTTTCGCGGAATTACGAGCAGTACTTC.

This chain joins TRBV29-1 and TRBJ2-7, with 7 bases that match TRBD2. CDR1 is SQVTM, CDR2 ANQGSEA, per germline. The V and J ends lost 6 bases and 6 bases, in that order; junction bases with no gene match: 5. The CDR3 has 11 amino acids. CDR3 coding DNA: TGCAGCGTGGGGGGAGGGGCCGAGCAGTACTTC. Residues: CSVGGGAEQYF.

This chain connects TRBV29-1 to TRBJ1-4; 8 nucleotides line up with TRBD1. Germline trimming cut 4 bases from V and 7 bases from J; bases unmatched to any gene: 8. Germline CDR1 reads SQVTM; CDR2 reads ANQGSEA. The CDR3 extends over 14 amino acids. The CDR3 loop is CSVVLSRGPEKLFF. In DNA, the CDR3 is TGCAGCGTTGTACTTTCCAGGGGGCCTGAAAAACTGTTTTTT.